What follows is one T cell receptor beta chain and its context. In the study's own analysis: Amplification of reference gene primers was used by the study to estimate nucleated cell counts. Some clones are missing from TCRdb's copy, which holds only in-frame ones; the method was immunoSEQ multiplex PCR. D and trimming come from the DNA, and the V and J calls and clone size come from that table. This sample has 150,000 to 170,000 clones, with about 80% found just once. The data were obtained in a study of blood T cell repertoires in COVID-19. Overall study: Sample material is recorded as cDNA or gDNA derived from T cells, B-cell-depleted T cells, or PBMCs.

This CDR3 contains 18 residues. CDR1 SEHNR and CDR2 FQNEAQ come from the germline V gene (reference sequence). V lost 0 bases, J lost 4 bases, and 19 bases lay in between. The receptor's source is a woman aged 60-75 years with acute or convalescent COVID-19. The sample was peripheral blood. The rearrangement uses TRBV7-9 and TRBJ1-3; D gene uncertain. In DNA, the CDR3 is TGTGCCAGCAGCTTAGCATTTATAATAACCGGGGAAGGAAACACCATATATTTT. This codes for CASSLAFIITGEGNTIYF. The variable domain in full, completed from reference TRBV7-9 and TRBJ1-3, reads DTGVSQNPRHKITKRGQNVTFRCDPISEHNRLYWYRQTLGQGPEFLTYFQNEAQLEKSRLLSDRFSAERPKGSFSTLEIQRTEQGDSAMYLCASSLAFIITGEGNTIYFGEGSWLTVV.